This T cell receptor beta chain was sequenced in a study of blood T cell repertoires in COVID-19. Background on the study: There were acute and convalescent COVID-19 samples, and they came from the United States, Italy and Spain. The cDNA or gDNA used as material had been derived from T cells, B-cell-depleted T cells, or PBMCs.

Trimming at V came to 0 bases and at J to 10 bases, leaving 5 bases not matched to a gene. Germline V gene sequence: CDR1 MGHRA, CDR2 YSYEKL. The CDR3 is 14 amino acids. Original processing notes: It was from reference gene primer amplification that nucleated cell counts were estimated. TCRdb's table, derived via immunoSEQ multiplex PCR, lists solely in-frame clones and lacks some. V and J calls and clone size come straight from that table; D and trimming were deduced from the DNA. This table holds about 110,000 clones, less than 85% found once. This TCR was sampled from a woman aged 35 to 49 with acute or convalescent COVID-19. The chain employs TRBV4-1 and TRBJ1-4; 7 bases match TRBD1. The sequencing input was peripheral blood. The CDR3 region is CASSQDSQGVKLFF. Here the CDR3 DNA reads TGCGCCAGCAGCCAAGATTCTCAGGGGGTAAAACTGTTTTTT.